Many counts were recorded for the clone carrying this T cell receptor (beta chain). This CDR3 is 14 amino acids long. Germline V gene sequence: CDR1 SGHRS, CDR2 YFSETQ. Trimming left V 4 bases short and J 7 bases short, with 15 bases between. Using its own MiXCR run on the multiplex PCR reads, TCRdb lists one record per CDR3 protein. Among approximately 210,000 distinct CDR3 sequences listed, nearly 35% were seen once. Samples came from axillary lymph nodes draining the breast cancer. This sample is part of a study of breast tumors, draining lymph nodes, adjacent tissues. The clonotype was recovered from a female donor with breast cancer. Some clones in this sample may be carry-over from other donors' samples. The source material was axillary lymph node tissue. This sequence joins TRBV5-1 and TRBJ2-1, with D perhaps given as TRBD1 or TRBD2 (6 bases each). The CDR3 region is CASSALGGRNEQFF. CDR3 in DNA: TGCGCCAGCAGCGCGTTGGGGGGCCGTAATGAGCAGTTCTTC.